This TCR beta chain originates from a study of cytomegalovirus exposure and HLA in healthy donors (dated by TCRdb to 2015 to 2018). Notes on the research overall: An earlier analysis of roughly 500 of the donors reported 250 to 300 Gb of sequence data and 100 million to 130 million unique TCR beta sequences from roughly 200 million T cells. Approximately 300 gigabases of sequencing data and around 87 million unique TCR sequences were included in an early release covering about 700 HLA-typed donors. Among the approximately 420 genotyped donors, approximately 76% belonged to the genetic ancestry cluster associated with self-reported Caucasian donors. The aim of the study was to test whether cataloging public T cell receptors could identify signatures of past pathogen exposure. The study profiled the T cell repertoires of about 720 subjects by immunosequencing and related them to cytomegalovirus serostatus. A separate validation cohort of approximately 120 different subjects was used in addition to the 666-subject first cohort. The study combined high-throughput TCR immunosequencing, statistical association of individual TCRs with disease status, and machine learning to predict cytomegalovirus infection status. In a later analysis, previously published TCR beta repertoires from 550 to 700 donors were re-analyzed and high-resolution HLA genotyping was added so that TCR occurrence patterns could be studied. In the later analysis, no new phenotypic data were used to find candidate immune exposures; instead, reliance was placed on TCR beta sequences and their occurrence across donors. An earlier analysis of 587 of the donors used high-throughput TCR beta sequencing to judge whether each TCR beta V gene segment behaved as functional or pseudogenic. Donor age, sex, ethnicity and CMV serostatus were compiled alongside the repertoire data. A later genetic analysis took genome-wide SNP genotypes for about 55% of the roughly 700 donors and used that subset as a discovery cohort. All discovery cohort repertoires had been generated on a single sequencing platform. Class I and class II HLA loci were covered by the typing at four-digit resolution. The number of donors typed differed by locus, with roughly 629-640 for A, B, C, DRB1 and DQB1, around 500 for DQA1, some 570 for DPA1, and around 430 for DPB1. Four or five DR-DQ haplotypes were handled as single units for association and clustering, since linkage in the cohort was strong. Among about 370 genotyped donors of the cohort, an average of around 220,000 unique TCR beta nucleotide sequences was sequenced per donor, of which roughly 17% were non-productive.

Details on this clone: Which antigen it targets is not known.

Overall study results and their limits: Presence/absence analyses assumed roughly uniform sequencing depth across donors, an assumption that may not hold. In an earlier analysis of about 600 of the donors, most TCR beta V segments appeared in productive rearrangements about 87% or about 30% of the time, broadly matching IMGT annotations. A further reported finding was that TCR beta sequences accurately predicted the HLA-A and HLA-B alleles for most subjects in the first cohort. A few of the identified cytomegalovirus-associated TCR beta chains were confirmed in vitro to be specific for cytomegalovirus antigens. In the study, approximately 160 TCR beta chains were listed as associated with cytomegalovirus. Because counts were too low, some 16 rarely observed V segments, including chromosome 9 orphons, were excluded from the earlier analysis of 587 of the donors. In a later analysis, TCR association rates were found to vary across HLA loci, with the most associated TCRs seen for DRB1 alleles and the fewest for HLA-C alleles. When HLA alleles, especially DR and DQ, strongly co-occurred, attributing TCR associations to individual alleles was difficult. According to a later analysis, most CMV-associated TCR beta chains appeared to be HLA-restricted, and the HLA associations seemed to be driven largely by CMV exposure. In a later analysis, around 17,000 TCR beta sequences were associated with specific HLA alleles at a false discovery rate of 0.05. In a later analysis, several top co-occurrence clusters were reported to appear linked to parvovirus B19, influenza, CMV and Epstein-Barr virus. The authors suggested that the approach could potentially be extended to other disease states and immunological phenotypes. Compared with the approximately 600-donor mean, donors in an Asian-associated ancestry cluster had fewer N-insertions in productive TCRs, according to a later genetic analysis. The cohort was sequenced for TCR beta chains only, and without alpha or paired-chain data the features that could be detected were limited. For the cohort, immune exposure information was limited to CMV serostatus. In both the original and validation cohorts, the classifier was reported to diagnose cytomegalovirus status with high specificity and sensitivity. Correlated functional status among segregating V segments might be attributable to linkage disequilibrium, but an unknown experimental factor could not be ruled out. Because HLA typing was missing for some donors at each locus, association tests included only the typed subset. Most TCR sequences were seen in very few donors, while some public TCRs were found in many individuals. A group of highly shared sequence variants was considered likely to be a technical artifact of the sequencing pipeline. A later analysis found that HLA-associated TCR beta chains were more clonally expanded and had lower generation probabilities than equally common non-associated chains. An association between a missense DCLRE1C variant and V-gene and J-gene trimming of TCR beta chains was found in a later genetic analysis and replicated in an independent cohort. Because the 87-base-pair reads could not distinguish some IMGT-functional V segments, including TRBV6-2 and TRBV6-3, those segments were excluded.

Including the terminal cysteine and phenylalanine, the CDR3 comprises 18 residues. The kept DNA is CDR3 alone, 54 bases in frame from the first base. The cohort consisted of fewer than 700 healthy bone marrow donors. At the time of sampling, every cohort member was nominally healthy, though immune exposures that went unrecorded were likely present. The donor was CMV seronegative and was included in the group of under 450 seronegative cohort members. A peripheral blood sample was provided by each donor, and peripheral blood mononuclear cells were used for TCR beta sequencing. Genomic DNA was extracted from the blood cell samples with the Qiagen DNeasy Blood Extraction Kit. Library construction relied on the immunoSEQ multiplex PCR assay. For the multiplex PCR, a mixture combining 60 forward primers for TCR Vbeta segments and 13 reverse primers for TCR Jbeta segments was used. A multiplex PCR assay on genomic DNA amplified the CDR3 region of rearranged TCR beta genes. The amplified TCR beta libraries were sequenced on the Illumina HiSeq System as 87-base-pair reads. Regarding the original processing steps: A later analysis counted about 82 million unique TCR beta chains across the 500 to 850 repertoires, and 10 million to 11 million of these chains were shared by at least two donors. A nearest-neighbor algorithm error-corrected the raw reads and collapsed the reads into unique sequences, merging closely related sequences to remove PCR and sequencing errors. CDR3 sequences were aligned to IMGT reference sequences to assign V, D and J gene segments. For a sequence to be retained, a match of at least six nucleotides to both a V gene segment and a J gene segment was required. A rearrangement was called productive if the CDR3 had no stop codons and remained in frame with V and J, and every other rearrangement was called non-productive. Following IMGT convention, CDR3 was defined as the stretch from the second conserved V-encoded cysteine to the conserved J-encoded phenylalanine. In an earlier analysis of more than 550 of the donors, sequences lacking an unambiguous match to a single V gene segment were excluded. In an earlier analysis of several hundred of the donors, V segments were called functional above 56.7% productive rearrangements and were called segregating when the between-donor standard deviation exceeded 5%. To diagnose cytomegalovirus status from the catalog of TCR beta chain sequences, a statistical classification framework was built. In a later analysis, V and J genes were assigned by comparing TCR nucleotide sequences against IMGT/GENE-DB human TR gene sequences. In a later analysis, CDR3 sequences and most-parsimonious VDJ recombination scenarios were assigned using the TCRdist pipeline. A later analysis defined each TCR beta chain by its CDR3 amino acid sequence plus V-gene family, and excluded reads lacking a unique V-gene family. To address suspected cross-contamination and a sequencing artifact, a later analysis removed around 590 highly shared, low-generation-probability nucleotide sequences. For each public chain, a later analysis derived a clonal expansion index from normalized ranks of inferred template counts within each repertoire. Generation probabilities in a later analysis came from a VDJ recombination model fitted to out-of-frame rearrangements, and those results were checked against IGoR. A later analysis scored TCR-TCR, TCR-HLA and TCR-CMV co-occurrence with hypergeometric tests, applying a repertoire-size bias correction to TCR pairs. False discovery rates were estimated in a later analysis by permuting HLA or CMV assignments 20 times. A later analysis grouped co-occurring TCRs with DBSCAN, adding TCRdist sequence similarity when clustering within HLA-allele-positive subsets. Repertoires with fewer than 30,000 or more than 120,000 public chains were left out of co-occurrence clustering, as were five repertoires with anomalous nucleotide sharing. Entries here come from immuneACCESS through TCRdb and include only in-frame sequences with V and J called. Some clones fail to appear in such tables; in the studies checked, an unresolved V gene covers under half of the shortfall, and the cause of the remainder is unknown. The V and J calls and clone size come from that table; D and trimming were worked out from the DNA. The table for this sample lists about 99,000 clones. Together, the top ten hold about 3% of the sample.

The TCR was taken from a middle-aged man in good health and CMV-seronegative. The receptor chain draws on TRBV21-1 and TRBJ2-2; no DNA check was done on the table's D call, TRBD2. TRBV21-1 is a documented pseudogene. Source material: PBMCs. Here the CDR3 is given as CASSKGAIREAYTGELFF. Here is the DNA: TGTGCCAGCAGCAAGGGGGCCATACGGGAGGCATACACCGGGGAGCTGTTTTTT.